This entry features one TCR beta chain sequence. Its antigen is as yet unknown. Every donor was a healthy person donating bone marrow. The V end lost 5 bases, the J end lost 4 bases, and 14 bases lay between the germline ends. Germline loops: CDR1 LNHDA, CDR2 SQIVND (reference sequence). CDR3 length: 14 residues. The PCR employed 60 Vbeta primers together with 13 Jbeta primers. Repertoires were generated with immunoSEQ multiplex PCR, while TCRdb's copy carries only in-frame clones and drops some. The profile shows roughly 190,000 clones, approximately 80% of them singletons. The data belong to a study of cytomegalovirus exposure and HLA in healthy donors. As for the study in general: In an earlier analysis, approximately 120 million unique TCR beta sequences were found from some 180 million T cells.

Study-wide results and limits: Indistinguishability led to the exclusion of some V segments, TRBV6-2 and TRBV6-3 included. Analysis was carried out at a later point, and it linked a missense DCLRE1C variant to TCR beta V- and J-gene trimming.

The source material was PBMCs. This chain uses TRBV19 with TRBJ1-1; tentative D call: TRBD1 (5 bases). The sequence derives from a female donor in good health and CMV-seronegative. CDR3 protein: CASSFRVVGTEAFF. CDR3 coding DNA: TGTGCCAGTAGTTTCAGGGTGGTTGGCACTGAAGCTTTCTTT.